The clone carrying this T cell receptor (beta chain) was found a few times. The method was immunoSEQ multiplex PCR; TCRdb's version includes in-frame clones alone and lacks a portion of them. The sample comprises approximately 120,000 clones, 85% to 90% of which are singletons, and 7.6% rests with the top ten. The entry originates in a study of blood T cell repertoires in COVID-19. Trimming cost V 4 bases and J 5 bases, with 11 bases left between them. Germline V gene data show CDR1 as WNHNN and CDR2 as SYGVQD (reference sequence). This CDR3 is 14 amino acids long. What was sequenced was peripheral blood. This receptor was taken from a man over 45 with acute or convalescent COVID-19. The chain couples TRBV10-1 to TRBJ2-2; possibly TRBD2 for D (6 bases). The CDR3 loop reads CASSGLGITGELFF. The CDR3 coding sequence is TGCGCCAGCAGTGGACTAGGGATTACCGGGGAGCTGTTTTTT.